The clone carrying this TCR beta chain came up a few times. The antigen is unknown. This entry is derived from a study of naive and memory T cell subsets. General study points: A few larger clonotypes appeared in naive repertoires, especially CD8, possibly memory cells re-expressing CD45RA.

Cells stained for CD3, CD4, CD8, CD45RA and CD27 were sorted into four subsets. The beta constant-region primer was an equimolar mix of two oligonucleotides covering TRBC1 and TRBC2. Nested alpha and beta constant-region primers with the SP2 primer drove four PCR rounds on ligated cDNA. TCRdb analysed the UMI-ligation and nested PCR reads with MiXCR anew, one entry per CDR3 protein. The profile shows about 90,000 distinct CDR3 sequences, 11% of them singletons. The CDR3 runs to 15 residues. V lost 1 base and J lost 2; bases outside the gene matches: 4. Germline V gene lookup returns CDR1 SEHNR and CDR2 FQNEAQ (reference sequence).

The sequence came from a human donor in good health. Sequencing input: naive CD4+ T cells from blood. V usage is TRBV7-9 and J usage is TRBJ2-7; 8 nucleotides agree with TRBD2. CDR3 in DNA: TGTGCCAGCAGCTTAGGGACTAGCCGGGCCTACGAGCAGTACTTC. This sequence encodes CASSLGTSRAYEQYF.